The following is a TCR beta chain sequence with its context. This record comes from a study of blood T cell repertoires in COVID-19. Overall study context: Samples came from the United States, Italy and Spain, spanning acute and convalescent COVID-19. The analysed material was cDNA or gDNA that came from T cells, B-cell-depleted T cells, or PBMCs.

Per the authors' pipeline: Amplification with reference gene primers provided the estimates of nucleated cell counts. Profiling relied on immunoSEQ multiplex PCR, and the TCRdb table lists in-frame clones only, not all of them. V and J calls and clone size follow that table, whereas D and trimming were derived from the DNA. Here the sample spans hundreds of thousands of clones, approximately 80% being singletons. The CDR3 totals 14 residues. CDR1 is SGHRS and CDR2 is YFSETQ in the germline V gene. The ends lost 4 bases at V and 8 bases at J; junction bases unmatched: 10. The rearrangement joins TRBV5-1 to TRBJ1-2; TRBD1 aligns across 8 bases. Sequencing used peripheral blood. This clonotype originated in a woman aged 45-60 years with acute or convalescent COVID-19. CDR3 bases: TGCGCCAGCAGCACCTCGGACAGGGCCGGGGGCTACACCTTC. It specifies CASSTSDRAGGYTF.